The sequence of this T cell receptor beta chain was determined in a study of PD-L1 blockade in urothelial cancer. Study-level background: There were a median of about 140,000 T cells in blood samples.

Stated time point: peripheral blood 6 weeks after treatment start. J gave up 2 bases and V 5 bases, and 8 bases lay outside the gene matches. CDR1 and CDR2 from the germline V gene are LNHDA and SQIVND (reference sequence). The CDR3 covers 15 residues. Sequencing was performed with immunoSEQ multiplex PCR; in TCRdb, only in-frame clones are kept and a portion is missing. The sample gives under 55,000 clones, almost 85% of which show up once; less than 15% is in the top ten. The source was PBMCs, collected around atezolizumab (anti-PD-L1) treatment. The V call is TRBV19, the J call TRBJ2-7, with 8 bases identical to TRBD1. This TCR was recovered from a man aged 55 to 70 with urothelial cancer. The chain's CDR3 is CASSPWTGRPYEQYF. In DNA, the CDR3 is TGTGCCAGTAGTCCTTGGACAGGGAGGCCCTACGAGCAGTACTTC.